Sequencing of this TCR beta chain was carried out in a study of blood T cell repertoires in COVID-19. Study background: PBMCs, B-cell-depleted T cells, or T cells were the source of the cDNA or gDNA that made up the material.

The CDR3 length is 11 residues. The ends were cut back, 10 bases at V and 11 bases at J, with 17 bases in the middle. Germline loops: CDR1 ENHRY, CDR2 SYGVKD. Original processing methods: Using reference gene primer amplification, nucleated cell counts were estimated. The protocol was immunoSEQ multiplex PCR, while the TCRdb copy is restricted to in-frame clones and leaves out a portion. That table furnishes V, J and clone size, whereas the DNA furnished D and trimming. The repertoire holds a few hundred thousand clones, with roughly 90% as singletons. J is TRBJ1-1 and V is TRBV10-3, with unresolved D. Sequencing was performed on peripheral blood. This sequence originates from a woman aged 55-70 years with COVID-19, enrolled during active disease. CDR3 protein: CATASGSEAFF. The CDR3 DNA follows: TGTGCCACAGCCAGTGGAAGCGAGGCTTTCTTT.